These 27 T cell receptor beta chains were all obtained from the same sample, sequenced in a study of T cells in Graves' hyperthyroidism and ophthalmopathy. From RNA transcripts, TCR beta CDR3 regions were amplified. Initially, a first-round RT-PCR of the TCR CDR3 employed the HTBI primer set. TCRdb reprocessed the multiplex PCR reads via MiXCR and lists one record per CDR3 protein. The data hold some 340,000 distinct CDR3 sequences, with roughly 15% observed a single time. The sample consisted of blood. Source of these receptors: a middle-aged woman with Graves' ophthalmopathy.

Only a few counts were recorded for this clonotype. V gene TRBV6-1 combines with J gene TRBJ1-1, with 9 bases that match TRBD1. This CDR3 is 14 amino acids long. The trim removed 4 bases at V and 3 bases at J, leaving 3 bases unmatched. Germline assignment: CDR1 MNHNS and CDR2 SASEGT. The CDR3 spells CASSVGQGDTEAFF. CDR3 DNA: TGTGCCAGCAGTGTGGGACAGGGAGACACTGAAGCTTTCTTT.

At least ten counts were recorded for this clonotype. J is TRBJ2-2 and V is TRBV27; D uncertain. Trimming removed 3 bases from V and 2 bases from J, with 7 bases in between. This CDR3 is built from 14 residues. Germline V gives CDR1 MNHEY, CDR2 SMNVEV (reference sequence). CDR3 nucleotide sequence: TGTGCCAGCAGTTTGTCAGATAACACCGGGGAGCTGTTTTTT. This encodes CASSLSDNTGELFF.

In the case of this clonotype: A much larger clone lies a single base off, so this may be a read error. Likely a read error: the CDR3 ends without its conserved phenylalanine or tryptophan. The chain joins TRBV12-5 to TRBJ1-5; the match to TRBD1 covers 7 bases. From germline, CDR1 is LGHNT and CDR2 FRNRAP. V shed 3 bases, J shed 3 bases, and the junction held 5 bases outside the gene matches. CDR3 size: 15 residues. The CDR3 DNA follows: TGTGCTAGTGGTTTCGCAGGGACAGACAATCAGCCCCAGCATCTT. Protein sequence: CASGFAGTDNQPQHL.

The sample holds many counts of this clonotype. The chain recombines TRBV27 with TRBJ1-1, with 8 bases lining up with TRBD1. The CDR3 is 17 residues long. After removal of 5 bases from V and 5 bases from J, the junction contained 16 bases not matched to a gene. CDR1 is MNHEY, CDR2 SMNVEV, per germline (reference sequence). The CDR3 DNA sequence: TGTGCCAGCAGTCCACCCCGCGCCGGGACAGGAAATACTGAAGCTTTCTTT. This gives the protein CASSPPRAGTGNTEAFF.

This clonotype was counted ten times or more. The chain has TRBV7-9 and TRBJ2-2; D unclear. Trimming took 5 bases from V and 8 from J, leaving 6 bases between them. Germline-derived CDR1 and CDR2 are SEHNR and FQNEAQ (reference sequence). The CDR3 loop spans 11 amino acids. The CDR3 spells CASSLTGELFF. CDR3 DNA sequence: TGTGCCAGCAGCCTGACAGGGGAGCTGTTTTTT.

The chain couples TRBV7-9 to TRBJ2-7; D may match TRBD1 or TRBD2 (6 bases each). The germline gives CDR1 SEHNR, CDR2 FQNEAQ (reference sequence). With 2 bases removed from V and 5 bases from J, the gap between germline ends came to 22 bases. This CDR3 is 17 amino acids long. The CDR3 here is CASSLPGGSGEVHEQYF. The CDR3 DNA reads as TGTGCCAGCAGCTTACCAGGCGGGTCAGGGGAGGTCCACGAGCAGTACTTC.

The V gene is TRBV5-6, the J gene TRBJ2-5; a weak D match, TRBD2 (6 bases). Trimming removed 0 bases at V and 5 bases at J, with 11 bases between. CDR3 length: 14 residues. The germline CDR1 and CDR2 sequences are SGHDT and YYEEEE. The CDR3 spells CASSLDASVETQYF. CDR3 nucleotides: TGTGCCAGCAGCTTGGATGCTAGCGTGGAGACCCAGTACTTC.

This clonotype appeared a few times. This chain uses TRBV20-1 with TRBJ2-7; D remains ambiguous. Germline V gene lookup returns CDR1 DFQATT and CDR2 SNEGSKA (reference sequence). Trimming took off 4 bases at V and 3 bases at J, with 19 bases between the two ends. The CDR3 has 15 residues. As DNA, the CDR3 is TGCAGTGCTACTTCCCTCCTCATGAGGAACTACGAGCAGTACTTC. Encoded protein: CSATSLLMRNYEQYF.

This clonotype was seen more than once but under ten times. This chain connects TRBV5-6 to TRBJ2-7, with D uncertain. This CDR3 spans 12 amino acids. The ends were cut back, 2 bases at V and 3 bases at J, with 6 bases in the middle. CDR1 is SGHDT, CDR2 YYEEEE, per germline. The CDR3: CASSLMNYEQYF. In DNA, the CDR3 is TGTGCCAGCAGCTTAATGAACTACGAGCAGTACTTC.

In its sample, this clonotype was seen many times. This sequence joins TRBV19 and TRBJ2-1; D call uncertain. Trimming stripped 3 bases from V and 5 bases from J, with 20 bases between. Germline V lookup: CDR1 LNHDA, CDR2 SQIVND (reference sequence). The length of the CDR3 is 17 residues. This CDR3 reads CASSIGWSTSSDNEQFF. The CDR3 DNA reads TGTGCCAGTAGTATCGGATGGAGTACGAGTTCAGACAATGAGCAGTTCTTC.

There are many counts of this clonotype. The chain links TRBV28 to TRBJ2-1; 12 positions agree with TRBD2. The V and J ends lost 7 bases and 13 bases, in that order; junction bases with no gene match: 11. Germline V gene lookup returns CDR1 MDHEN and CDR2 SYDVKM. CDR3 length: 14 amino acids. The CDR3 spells CASTPSGRAMNQFF. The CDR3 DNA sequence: TGTGCCAGCACCCCTAGCGGGAGGGCCATGAATCAGTTCTTC.

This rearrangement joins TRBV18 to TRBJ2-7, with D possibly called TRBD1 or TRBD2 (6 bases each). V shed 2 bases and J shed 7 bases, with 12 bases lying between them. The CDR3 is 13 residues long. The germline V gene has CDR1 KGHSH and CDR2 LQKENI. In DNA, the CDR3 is TGTGCCAGCTCACCAAGGAGGGGGGAAGAGCAGTACTTC. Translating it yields CASSPRRGEEQYF.

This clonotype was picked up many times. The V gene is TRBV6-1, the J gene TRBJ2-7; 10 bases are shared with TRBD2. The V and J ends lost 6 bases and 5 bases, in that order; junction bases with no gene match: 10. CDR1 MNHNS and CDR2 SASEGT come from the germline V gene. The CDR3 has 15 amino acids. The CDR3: CASSPRASGSHEQYF. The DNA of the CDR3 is TGTGCCAGCAGCCCACGGGCTAGCGGGAGCCACGAGCAGTACTTC.

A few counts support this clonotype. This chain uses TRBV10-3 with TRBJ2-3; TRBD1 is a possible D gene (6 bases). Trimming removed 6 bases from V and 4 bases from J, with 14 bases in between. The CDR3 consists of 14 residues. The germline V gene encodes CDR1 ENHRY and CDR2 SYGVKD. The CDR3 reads CAISENRVPDTQYF. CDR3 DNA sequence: TGTGCCATCAGCGAAAACAGGGTACCAGATACGCAGTATTTT.

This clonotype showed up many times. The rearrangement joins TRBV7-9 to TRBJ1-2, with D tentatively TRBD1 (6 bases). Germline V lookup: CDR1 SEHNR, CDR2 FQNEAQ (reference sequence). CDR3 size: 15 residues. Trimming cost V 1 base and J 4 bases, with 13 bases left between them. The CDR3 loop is CASSLGLQGRYGYTF. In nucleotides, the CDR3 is TGTGCCAGCAGCTTAGGTCTGCAGGGGCGCTATGGCTACACCTTC.

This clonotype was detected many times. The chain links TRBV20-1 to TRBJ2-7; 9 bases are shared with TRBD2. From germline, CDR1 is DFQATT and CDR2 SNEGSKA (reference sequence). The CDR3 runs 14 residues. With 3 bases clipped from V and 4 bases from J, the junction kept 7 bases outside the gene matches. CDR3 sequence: CSASPSGVGYEQYF. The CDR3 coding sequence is TGCAGTGCTAGCCCTAGCGGGGTTGGATACGAGCAGTACTTC.

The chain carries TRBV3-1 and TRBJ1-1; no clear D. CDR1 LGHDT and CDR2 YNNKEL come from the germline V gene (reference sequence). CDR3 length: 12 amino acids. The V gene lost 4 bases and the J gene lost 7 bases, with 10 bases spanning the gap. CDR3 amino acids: CASSLPGIEAFF. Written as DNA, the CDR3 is TGTGCCAGCAGCCTTCCTGGAATTGAAGCTTTCTTT.

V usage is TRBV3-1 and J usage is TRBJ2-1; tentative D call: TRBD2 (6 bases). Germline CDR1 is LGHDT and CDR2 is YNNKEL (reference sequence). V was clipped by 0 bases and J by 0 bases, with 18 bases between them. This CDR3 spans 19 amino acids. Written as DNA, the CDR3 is TGTGCCAGCAGCCAAGAACGGTGGGAGGCTAGAATCTCCTACAATGAGCAGTTCTTC. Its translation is CASSQERWEARISYNEQFF.

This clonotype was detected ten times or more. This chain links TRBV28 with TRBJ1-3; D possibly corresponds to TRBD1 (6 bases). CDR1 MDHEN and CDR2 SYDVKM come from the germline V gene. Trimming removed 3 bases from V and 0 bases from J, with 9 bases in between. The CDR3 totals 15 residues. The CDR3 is CASSFLGHSGNTIYF. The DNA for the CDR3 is TGTGCCAGCAGTTTCCTGGGACACTCTGGAAACACCATATATTTT. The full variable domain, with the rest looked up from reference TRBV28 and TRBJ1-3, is DVKVTQSSRYLVKRTGEKVFLECVQDMDHENMFWYRQDPGLGLRLIYFSYDVKMKEKGDIPEGYSVSREKKERFSLILESASTNQTSMYLCASSFLGHSGNTIYFGEGSWLTVV.

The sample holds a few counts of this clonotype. DNA for the CDR3: TGCAGTGCTAGCGAAGGCGCCCGGCCCCAGCATTTT. Translation: CSASEGARPQHF. The chain has TRBV20-1 and TRBJ1-5, with D uncertain. V was clipped by 3 bases and J by 9 bases, with 12 bases between them. The CDR3 is made up of 12 amino acids. Germline CDR1 reads DFQATT; CDR2 reads SNEGSKA (reference sequence).

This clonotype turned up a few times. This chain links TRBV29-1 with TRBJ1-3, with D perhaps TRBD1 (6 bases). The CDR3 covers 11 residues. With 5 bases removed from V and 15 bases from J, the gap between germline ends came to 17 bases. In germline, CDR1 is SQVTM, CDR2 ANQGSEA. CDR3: CSVFDLGTRYF. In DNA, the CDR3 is TGCAGCGTTTTTGATCTCGGGACAAGATATTTT.

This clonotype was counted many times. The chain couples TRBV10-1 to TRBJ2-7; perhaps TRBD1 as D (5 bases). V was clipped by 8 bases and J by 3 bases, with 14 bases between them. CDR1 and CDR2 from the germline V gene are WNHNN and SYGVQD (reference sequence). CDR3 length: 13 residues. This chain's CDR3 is CASSRQRDYEQYF. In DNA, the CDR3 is TGCGCCAGCTCAAGACAGAGAGACTACGAGCAGTACTTC.

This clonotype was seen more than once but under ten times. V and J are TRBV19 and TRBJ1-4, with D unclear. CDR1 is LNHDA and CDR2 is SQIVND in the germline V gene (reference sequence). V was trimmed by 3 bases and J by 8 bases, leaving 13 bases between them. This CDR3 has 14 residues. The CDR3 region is CASSIRGWAEKLFF. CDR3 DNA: TGTGCCAGTAGTATCCGGGGATGGGCCGAAAAACTGTTTTTT. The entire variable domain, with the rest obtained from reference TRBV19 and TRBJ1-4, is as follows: DGGITQSPKYLFRKEGQNVTLSCEQNLNHDAMYWYRQDPGQGLRLIYYSQIVNDFQKGDIAEGYSVSREKKESFPLTVTSAQKNPTAFYLCASSIRGWAEKLFFGSGTQLSVL.

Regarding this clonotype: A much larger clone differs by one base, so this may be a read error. CDR3 nucleotide sequence: TGTGCCAGCAGCTCTTTTGCCGGGACGTCGGAGGGCTACACCTTC. It is translated as CASSSFAGTSEGYTF. This rearrangement joins TRBV5-5 to TRBJ1-2; possible D gene TRBD1, 5 bases. This CDR3 region has 15 residues. CDR1 is SGHKS and CDR2 is YYEKEE in the germline V gene (reference sequence). V lost 3 bases and J lost 8, with 20 bases in between.

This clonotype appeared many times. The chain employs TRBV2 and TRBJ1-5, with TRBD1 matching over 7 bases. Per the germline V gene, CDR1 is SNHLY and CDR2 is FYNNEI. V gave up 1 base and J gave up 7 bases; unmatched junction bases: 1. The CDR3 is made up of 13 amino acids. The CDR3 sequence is CASSEVRGQPQHF. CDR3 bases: TGTGCCAGCAGTGAAGTCAGGGGGCAGCCCCAGCATTTT.

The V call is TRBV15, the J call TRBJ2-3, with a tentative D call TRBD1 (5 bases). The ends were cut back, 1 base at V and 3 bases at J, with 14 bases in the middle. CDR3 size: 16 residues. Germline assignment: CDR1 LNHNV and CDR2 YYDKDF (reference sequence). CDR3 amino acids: CATSRAVKRGTDTQYF. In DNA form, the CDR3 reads TGTGCCACCAGCAGAGCGGTAAAAAGGGGAACAGATACGCAGTATTTT.

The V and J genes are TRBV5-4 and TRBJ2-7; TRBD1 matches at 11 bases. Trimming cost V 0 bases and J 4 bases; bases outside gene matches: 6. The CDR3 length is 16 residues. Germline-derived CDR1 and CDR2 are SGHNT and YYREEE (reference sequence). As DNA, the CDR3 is TGTGCCAGCAGCTTGGGGGGACAGGGGGTTCTTTACGAGCAGTACTTC. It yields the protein CASSLGGQGVLYEQYF.